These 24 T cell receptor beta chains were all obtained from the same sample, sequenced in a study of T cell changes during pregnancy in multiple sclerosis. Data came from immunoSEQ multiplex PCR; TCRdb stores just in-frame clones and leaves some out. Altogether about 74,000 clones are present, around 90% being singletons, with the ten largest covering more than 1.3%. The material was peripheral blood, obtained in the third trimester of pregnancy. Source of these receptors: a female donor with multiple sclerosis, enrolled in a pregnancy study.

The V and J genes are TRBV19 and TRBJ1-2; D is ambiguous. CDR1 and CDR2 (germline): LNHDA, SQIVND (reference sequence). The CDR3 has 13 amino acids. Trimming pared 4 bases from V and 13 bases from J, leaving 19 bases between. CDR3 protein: CASSTQNYLDCTF. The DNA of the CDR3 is TGTGCCAGTAGTACCCAGAACTACCTCGATTGCACCTTC.

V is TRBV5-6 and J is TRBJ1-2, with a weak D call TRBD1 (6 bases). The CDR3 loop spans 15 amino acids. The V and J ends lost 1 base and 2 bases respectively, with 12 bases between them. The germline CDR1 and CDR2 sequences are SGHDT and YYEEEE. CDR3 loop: CASSLPVQGNYGYTF. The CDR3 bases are TGTGCCAGCAGCTTGCCAGTACAGGGAAACTATGGCTACACCTTC. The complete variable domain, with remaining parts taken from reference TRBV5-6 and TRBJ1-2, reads DAGVTQSPTHLIKTRGQQVTLRCSPKSGHDTVSWYQQALGQGPQFIFQYYEEEERQRGNFPDRFSGHQFPNYSSELNVNALLLGDSALYLCASSLPVQGNYGYTFGSGTRLTVV.

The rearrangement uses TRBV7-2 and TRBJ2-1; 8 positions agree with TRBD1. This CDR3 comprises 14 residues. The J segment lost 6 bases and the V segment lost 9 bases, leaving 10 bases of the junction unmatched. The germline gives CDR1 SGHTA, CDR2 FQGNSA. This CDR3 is CASLRDRHSNEQFF. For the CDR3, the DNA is TGTGCCAGTTTACGGGACAGGCACTCCAATGAGCAGTTCTTC.

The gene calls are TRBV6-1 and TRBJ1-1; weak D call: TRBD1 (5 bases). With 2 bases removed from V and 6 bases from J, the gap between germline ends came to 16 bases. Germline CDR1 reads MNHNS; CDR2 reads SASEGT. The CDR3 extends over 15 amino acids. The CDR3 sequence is CASSEKWEGVAEAFF. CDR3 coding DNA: TGTGCCAGCAGTGAAAAATGGGAAGGGGTAGCTGAAGCTTTCTTT.

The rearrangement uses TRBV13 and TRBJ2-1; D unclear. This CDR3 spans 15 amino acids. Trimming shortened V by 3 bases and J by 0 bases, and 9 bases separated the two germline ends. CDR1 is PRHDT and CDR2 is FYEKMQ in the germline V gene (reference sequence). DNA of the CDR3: TGTGCCAGCAGCTTGATGGGCCGCTCCTACAATGAGCAGTTCTTC. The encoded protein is CASSLMGRSYNEQFF.

The CDR3 coding sequence is TGCGCCAGCAGCTTGAACAGGGGAAACTATGGCTACACCTTC. This codes for CASSLNRGNYGYTF. The rearrangement links TRBV5-1 to TRBJ1-2, with 7 bases fitting TRBD1. Looked up from germline, CDR1 is SGHRS and CDR2 is YFSETQ. Unmatched junction bases numbered 2, after V lost 1 base and J lost 2 bases. This CDR3 region has 14 residues.

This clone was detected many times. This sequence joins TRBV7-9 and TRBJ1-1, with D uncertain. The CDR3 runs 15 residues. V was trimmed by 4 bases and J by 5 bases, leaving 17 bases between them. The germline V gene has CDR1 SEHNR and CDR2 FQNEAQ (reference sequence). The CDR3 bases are TGTGCCAGCAGCTCCGCCGGACTGGGAACAACTGAAGCTTTCTTT. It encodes CASSSAGLGTTEAFF.

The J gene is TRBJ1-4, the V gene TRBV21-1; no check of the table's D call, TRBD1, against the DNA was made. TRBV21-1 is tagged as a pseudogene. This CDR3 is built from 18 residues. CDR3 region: CASSKRQILGTPNEKLFF. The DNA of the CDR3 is TGTGCCAGCAGCAAACGTCAAATCCTCGGGACACCTAATGAAAAACTGTTTTTT.

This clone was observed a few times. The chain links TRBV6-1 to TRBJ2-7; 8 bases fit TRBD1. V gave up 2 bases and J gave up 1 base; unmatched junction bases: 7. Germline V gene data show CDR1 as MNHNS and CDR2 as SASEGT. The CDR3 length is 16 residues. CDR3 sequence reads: CASSERAGTGSYEQYF. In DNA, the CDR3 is TGTGCCAGCAGTGAAAGGGCCGGGACAGGATCCTACGAGCAGTACTTC.

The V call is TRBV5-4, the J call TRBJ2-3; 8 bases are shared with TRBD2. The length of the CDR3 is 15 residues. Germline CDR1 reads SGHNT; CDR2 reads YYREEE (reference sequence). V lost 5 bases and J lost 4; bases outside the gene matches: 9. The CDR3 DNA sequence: TGTGCCAGCAGGTCGGGTAGCGGGGACTCAGATACGCAGTATTTT. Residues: CASRSGSGDSDTQYF.

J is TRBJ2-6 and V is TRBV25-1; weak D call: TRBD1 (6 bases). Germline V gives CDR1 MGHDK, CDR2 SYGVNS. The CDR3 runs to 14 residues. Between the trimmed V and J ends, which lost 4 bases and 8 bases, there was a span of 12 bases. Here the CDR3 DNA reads TGTGCCAGCAGTGCGCTCCAGGGGACCAACGTCCTGACTTTC. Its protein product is CASSALQGTNVLTF.

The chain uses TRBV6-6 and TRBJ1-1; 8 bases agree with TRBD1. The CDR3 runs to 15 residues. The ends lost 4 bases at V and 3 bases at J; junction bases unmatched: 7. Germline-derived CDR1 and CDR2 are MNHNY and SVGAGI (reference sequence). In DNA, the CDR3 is TGTGCCAGCAGTTCGCGGACAGGGAGGGACACTGAAGCTTTCTTT. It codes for CASSSRTGRDTEAFF.

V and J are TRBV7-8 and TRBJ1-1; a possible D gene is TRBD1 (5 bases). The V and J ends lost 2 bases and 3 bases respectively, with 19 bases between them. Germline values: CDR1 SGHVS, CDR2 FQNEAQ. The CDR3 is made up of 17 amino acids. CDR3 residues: CASSLLNRPGRDTEAFF. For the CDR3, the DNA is TGTGCCAGCAGCTTATTAAACAGGCCGGGGAGGGACACTGAAGCTTTCTTT.

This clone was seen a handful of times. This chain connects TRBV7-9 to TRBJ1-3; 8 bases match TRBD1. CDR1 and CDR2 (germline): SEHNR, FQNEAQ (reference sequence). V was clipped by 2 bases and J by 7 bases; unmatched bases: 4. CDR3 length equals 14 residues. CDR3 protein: CASSLPTGANTIYF. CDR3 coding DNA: TGTGCCAGCAGCTTACCGACAGGGGCGAACACCATATATTTT. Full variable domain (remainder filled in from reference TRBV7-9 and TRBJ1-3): DTGVSQNPRHKITKRGQNVTFRCDPISEHNRLYWYRQTLGQGPEFLTYFQNEAQLEKSRLLSDRFSAERPKGSFSTLEIQRTEQGDSAMYLCASSLPTGANTIYFGEGSWLTVV.

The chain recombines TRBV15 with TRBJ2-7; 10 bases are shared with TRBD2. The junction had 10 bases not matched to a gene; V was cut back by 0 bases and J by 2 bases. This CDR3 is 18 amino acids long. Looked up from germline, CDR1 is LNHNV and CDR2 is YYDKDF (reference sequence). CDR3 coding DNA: TGTGCCACCAGCAGAGAACTAGCGGGGTCACAAAGTACCTACGAGCAGTACTTC. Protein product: CATSRELAGSQSTYEQYF.

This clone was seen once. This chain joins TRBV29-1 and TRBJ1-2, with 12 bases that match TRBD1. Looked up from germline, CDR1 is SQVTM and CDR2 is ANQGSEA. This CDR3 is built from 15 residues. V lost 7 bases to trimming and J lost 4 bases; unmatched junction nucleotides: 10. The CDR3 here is CSGGGQGAFGYGYTF. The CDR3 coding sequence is TGCAGCGGGGGGGGACAGGGGGCATTCGGCTATGGCTACACCTTC.

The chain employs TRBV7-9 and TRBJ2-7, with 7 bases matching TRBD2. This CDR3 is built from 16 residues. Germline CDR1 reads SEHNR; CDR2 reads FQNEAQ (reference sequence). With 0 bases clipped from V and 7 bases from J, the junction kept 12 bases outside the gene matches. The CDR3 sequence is CASSLAPAGSKGEQYF. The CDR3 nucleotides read TGTGCCAGCAGCTTAGCGCCAGCGGGGTCAAAGGGGGAGCAGTACTTC. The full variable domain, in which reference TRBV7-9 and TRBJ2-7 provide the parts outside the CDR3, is DTGVSQNPRHKITKRGQNVTFRCDPISEHNRLYWYRQTLGQGPEFLTYFQNEAQLEKSRLLSDRFSAERPKGSFSTLEIQRTEQGDSAMYLCASSLAPAGSKGEQYFGPGTRLTVT.

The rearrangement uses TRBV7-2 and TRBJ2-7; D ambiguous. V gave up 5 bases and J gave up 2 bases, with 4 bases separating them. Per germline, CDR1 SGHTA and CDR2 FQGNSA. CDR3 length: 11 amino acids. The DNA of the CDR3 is TGTGCCAGCAGCGCAGCCTACGAGCAGTACTTC. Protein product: CASSAAYEQYF.

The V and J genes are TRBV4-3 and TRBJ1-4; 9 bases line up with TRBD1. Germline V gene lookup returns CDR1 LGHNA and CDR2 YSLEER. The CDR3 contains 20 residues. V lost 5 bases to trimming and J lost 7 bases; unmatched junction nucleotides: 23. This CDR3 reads CASSSYLGGQGPEKGEKLFF. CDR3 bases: TGCGCCAGCAGCTCATACCTGGGGGGACAGGGCCCTGAGAAGGGTGAAAAACTGTTTTTT.

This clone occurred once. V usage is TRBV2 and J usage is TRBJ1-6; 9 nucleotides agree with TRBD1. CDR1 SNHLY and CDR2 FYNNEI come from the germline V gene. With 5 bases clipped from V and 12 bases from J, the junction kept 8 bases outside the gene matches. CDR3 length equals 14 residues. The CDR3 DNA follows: TGTGCCAGCAGTAACGTCCCGGGACAGGGACCCCTCCACTTT. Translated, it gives CASSNVPGQGPLHF.

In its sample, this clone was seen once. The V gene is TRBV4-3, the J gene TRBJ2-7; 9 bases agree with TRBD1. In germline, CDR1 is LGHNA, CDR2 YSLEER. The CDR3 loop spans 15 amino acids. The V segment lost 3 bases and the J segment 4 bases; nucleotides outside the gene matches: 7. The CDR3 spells CASSHAGTGTYEQYF. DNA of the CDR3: TGCGCCAGCAGCCATGCCGGGACAGGGACTTACGAGCAGTACTTC.

In DNA, the CDR3 is TGTGCCAGCTCACCACTTGGGACAACTCGATACAATGAGCAGTTCTTC. Its translation is CASSPLGTTRYNEQFF. The rearrangement links TRBV18 to TRBJ2-1, with a possible D match to TRBD1 (6 bases). The CDR3 totals 16 residues. V shed 1 base and J shed 4 bases, with 14 bases lying between them. The germline gives CDR1 KGHSH, CDR2 LQKENI. Full variable domain (outside the CDR3, taken from reference TRBV18 and TRBJ2-1): NAGVMQNPRHLVRRRGQEARLRCSPMKGHSHVYWYRQLPEEGLKFMVYLQKENIIDESGMPKERFSAEFPKEGPSILRIQQVVRGDSAAYFCASSPLGTTRYNEQFFGPGTRLTVL.

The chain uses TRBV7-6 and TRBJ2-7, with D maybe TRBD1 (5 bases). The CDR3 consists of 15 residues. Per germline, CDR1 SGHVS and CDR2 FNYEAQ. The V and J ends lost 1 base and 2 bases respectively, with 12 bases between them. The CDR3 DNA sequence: TGTGCCAGCAGCTTAGAAGACAGCCGAACCTACGAGCAGTACTTC. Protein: CASSLEDSRTYEQYF. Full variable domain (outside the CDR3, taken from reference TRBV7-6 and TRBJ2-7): GAGVSQSPRYKVTKRGQDVALRCDPISGHVSLYWYRQALGQGPEFLTYFNYEAQQDKSGLPNDRFSAERPEGSISTLTIQRTEQRDSAMYRCASSLEDSRTYEQYFGPGTRLTVT.

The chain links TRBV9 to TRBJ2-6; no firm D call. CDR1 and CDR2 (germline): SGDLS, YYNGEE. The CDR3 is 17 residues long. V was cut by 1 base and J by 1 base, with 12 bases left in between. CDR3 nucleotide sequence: TGTGCCAGCAGCGTACACGGGTACGTTTCTGGGGCCAACGTCCTGACTTTC. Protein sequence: CASSVHGYVSGANVLTF. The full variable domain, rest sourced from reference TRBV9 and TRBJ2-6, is DSGVTQTPKHLITATGQRVTLRCSPRSGDLSVYWYQQSLDQGLQFLIQYYNGEERAKGNILERFSAQQFPDLHSELNLSSLELGDSALYFCASSVHGYVSGANVLTFGAGSRLTVL.